This T cell receptor beta chain comes out of a study of T-cell reconstitution after alpha-beta-depleted transplantation in children. The V gene's germline CDR1 is SGHTA and CDR2 FQGNSA. The J segment lost 1 base and the V segment lost 2 bases, leaving 4 bases of the junction unmatched. The CDR3 covers 15 residues. This clonotype occurred a few times. Its antigen remains unknown. It was with unique molecular identifiers that the TCRbeta library was prepared. TCRdb reprocessed the PCR reads with MiXCR, giving one entry per CDR3 protein. The sample has 100,000 or so distinct CDR3 sequences, 20% to 30% seen once. Study-wide results and limits: Surviving recipient T cells and thymic progenitors underlay high day-60 TCRbeta diversity in some patients. When one year had passed after transplant, most T-cell counts and diversity came from newly produced T cells.

Source: PBMCs, taken before TCRalphabeta/CD19-depleted stem cell transplant. This chain joins TRBV7-2 and TRBJ1-1; TRBD1 matches at 7 bases. The sequence came from a boy between 2 and 15 years old with acute lymphoblastic leukemia, due to receive a stem cell transplant. The CDR3, as DNA: TGTGCCAGCAGCTTAAGGGGGCCTGGGAACACTGAAGCTTTCTTT. Encoded protein: CASSLRGPGNTEAFF.